The TCR beta chain under discussion was sequenced for a study of blood T cell repertoires in COVID-19. The CDR3 is 16 residues long. Germline CDR1 and CDR2: ENHRY and SYGVKD. The V end lost 7 bases, the J end lost 7 bases, and 20 bases lay between the germline ends. TCRdb keeps only in-frame clones here, not all; method: immunoSEQ multiplex PCR. The sample has approximately 290,000 clones, 80% to 90% seen once. The J gene is TRBJ1-6, the V gene TRBV10-3, with D possibly matching TRBD1 (5 bases). The source material was PBMCs or T cells enriched from blood (not recorded which). This sequence originates from a woman aged 25 to 45 who had recovered from COVID-19. The CDR3, as DNA: TGTGCCATCAAGGGGAGCGGGGGAGTTGGGAATTCACCCCTCCACTTT. It yields the protein CAIKGSGGVGNSPLHF.